These 22 T cell receptor beta chains were all obtained from the same sample, sequenced in a study of T cells expressing NK-cell markers. TCRdb reprocessed the 5' RACE reads and reports one entry per CDR3 protein, with no DNA. The table lists 500,000 to 700,000 distinct CDR3 sequences. The sequenced sample consisted of blood T cells: a sorted CD56 or NKG2C T cell subset, CD4+ or CD8+ T cells, or bulk PBMC T cells (not recorded which). The receptors stem from a man aged 18 to 29 in good health.

The V and J genes are TRBV7-9 and TRBJ2-3; TCRdb calls TRBD2, which cannot be checked without DNA. Germline V gene sequence: CDR1 SEHNR, CDR2 FQNEAQ (reference sequence). This CDR3 has 15 residues. The CDR3 here is CASRREGLRTDTQYF. Together with reference TRBV7-9 and TRBJ2-3, the CDR3 gives the full variable domain: DTGVSQNPRHKITKRGQNVTFRCDPISEHNRLYWYRQTLGQGPEFLTYFQNEAQLEKSRLLSDRFSAERPKGSFSTLEIQRTEQGDSAMYLCASRREGLRTDTQYFGPGTRLTVL.

V and J are TRBV6-5 and TRBJ2-4; TCRdb calls TRBD2, which cannot be checked without DNA. Looked up from germline, CDR1 is MNHEY and CDR2 is SVGAGI. The CDR3 has 13 amino acids. The CDR3 sequence is CASSSRLANIQYF.

The genes are TRBV27 and TRBJ2-7; TCRdb indicates TRBD1, and absent DNA this call remains unverified. From germline, CDR1 is MNHEY and CDR2 SMNVEV (reference sequence). This CDR3 has 14 amino acids. CDR3 loop: CASSLYAGTYEQYF.

The chain carries TRBV7-9 and TRBJ2-2; the TCRdb D gene call, TRBD1, has no DNA to confirm it. CDR1 SEHNR and CDR2 FQNEAQ come from the germline V gene (reference sequence). The CDR3 extends over 16 amino acids. The CDR3 loop reads CASSSIRDGNTGELFF.

J is TRBJ2-4 and V is TRBV4-2. This CDR3 has 14 residues. Germline values: CDR1 LGHNA, CDR2 YNFKEQ. This CDR3 reads CASSQDLGANIQYF.

The V call is TRBV12-3 or TRBV12-4, the J call TRBJ2-7; absent DNA, TCRdb's TRBD1 call cannot be checked. This CDR3 is built from 13 residues. The CDR3 sequence is CASSGTVNYEQYF.

This chain connects TRBV20-1 to TRBJ1-4; TCRdb proposes TRBD1, but this gene call is untestable without DNA. This CDR3 contains 15 residues. Germline-derived CDR1 and CDR2 are DFQATT and SNEGSKA (reference sequence). CDR3 in amino acids: CSAREGAGVEEKLFF.

The V and J genes are TRBV6-2 or TRBV6-3 and TRBJ1-2. The germline V gene encodes CDR1 MNHEY and CDR2 SVGEGT. There are 18 residues in the CDR3. CDR3 protein: CASSYSAAYSKANYGYTF.

This CDR3 reads CASSLGTEQNTEAFF. The chain employs TRBV5-1 and TRBJ1-1. This CDR3 has 15 amino acids. CDR1 is SGHRS, CDR2 YFSETQ, per germline.

This chain uses TRBV30 with TRBJ2-5. Looked up from germline, CDR1 is GTSNPN and CDR2 is SVGIG (reference sequence). The CDR3 covers 14 residues. The chain's CDR3 is CAWSVHRQEETQYF.

CDR3 in amino acids: CASSVDSGTRSRETQYF. The V and J genes are TRBV2 and TRBJ2-5; TCRdb names TRBD1, which stays unverified in the absence of DNA. CDR3 size: 17 residues. CDR1 and CDR2 (germline): SNHLY, FYNNEI.

The J gene is TRBJ2-3, the V gene TRBV9; TCRdb's D gene call, TRBD2, goes unchecked for lack of DNA. Germline V gene lookup returns CDR1 SGDLS and CDR2 YYNGEE. The CDR3 loop spans 15 amino acids. The CDR3 sequence: CASSPWREELDTQYF.

The chain joins TRBV10-2 to TRBJ1-5. This CDR3 is 15 amino acids long. Germline V gene lookup returns CDR1 WSHSY and CDR2 SAAADI. The CDR3 sequence: CATRGGHTSNQPQHF.

The gene calls are TRBV7-2 and TRBJ2-7; TCRdb proposes TRBD1, but this gene call is untestable without DNA. Germline V CDR1 and CDR2: SGHTA, FQGNSA. The CDR3 spans 11 residues. The CDR3 spells CASSTRGEQYF.

The J gene is TRBJ1-1, the V gene TRBV12-3 or TRBV12-4. This CDR3 comprises 13 residues. The CDR3 spells CASRKGIMTEAFF.

The genes are TRBV20-1 and TRBJ2-1; the D call from TCRdb, TRBD1, cannot be confirmed without DNA. The CDR3 totals 12 residues. Germline V gene data show CDR1 as DFQATT and CDR2 as SNEGSKA (reference sequence). The CDR3 loop reads CSAREGRGEQFF.

The V call is TRBV7-9, the J call TRBJ2-7; TCRdb returns TRBD1, unconfirmable since there is no DNA. Germline CDR1 reads SEHNR; CDR2 reads FQNEAQ (reference sequence). The CDR3 runs 14 residues. The CDR3 is CASSSTGQGREQYF.

The J gene is TRBJ2-1, the V gene TRBV27. This CDR3 has 13 amino acids. From germline, CDR1 is MNHEY and CDR2 SMNVEV (reference sequence). The chain's CDR3 is CASSLQANNEQFF.

The CDR3 spells CASSLLEVYEQYF. This rearrangement joins TRBV12-3 or TRBV12-4 to TRBJ2-7. The CDR3 contains 13 residues.

This chain links TRBV4-2 with TRBJ2-7. This CDR3 contains 15 residues. Germline values: CDR1 LGHNA, CDR2 YNFKEQ. The CDR3 sequence is CASSQDLRDYYEQYF.

The rearrangement joins TRBV7-3 to TRBJ2-3; TCRdb indicates TRBD2, and absent DNA this call remains unverified. CDR1 is SGHTA and CDR2 is FQGTGA in the germline V gene. The CDR3 loop spans 18 amino acids. The CDR3: CASSSTMASGSGTDTQYF.

V is TRBV27 and J is TRBJ2-3; the TCRdb call, TRBD1, lacks DNA for checking. The CDR3 loop spans 14 amino acids. Germline CDR1 is MNHEY and CDR2 is SMNVEV (reference sequence). The CDR3 loop is CASTTGTASDTQYF.